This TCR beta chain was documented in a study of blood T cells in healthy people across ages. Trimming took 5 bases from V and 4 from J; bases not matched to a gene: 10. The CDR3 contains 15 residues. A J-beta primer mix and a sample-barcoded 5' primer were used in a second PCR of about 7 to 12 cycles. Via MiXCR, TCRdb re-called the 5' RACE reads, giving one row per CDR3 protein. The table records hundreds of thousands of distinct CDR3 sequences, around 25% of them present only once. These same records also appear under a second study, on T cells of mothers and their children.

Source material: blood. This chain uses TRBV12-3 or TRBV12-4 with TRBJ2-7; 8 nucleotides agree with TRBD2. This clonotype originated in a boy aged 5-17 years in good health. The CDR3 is CASSAGTSNVYEQYF. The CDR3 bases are TGTGCCAGCAGTGCCGGGACTAGTAATGTATACGAGCAGTACTTC.